This T cell receptor (beta chain) was recovered during a study of beta chain features in type 1 diabetes. By way of CD45RO/CCR7/CD25/CD127/CD95/CD27, the CD4+ regulatory, stem cell-like memory, central memory and naive cells were sorted. Note on this clone: Its antigen remains unidentified.

The study, taken as a whole, reports: These data did not resolve whether HLA type affects TCRB rearrangement.

Every bit of the isolated RNA underwent reverse transcription, so sequencing read expressed TCRB transcripts. Here immunoSEQ multiplex PCR was the method, and the copy in TCRdb shows in-frame clones only, minus some. The profile shows approximately 170,000 clones, roughly 9.1% of them singletons. CDR3 size: 14 residues. Germline V gene lookup returns CDR1 SGHNT and CDR2 YENEEA. The junction had 4 bases not matched to a gene; V was cut back by 4 bases and J by 3 bases. Sequenced input: central memory CD4+ T cells from blood. The clonotype was recovered from a woman younger than 35 in good health. The chain has TRBV11-3 and TRBJ2-3; 7 bases map to TRBD2. The CDR3: CASSSGLITDTQYF. Here the CDR3 DNA reads TGTGCCAGCAGCTCGGGACTAATAACAGATACGCAGTATTTT.